This is a list of T cell receptor beta chains from one sample in a study of T-cell memory formation after mild COVID-19. TCRdb passed the 5' RACE reads through MiXCR, listing each CDR3 protein once. The table lists a few hundred thousand distinct CDR3 sequences, roughly 20% of them singletons. The sample was PBMCs or a T cell subset sorted from them (not recorded which). Every receptor here comes from a man in his late teens or twenties who had mild COVID-19 (a few samples of this study predate the infection). Cell type and time point are not known. Each CDR3 is given with its conserved first and last residue. The D gene is left open where the match is weak. Where a row states a size, it is once, few, many or the class of an expanded clone; other rows omit it.

V gene: TRBV3-1; clone size: NA; D gene: TRBD2; J gene: TRBJ2-7; CDR3 DNA: TGTGCCAGCAGCCAAGTCCCAGCGGGGGGTGGCTACGAGCAGTACTTC; CDR3 protein: CASSQVPAGGGYEQYF
V gene: TRBV19; clone size: NA; D gene: TRBD1; J gene: TRBJ2-6; CDR3 DNA: TGTGCCACGACCACTCAGGGGGCTGGGGCCAACGTCCTGACTTTC; CDR3 protein: CATTTQGAGANVLTF
V gene: TRBV5-1; clone size: few; D gene: TRBD1; J gene: TRBJ1-1; CDR3 DNA: TGCGCCAGCAGCTTGGACAGGGGGCTAACCGGAGGTACTGAAGCTTTCTTT; CDR3 protein: CASSLDRGLTGGTEAFF
V gene: TRBV7-2; clone size: NA; D gene: NA; J gene: TRBJ1-6; CDR3 DNA: TGTGCCAGCAGCTTAGTGGGCGGAGGCTCCGATTATCCACCCCTCCACTTT; CDR3 protein: CASSLVGGGSDYPPLHF
V gene: TRBV29-1; clone size: NA; D gene: NA; J gene: TRBJ1-1; CDR3 DNA: TGCAGCGTTGACACAGGGTCGTCCACTGAAGCTTTCTTT; CDR3 protein: CSVDTGSSTEAFF
V gene: TRBV28; clone size: NA; D gene: TRBD1; J gene: TRBJ1-2; CDR3 DNA: TGTGCCAGCAGTTCGGGACAGGGGGCGCGTGGCTACACCTTC; CDR3 protein: CASSSGQGARGYTF
V gene: TRBV12-3/TRBV12-4; clone size: many; D gene: TRBD1; J gene: TRBJ1-6; CDR3 DNA: TGTGCCAGCAGTCCCGACAGGGGAAATTCACCCCTCCACTTT; CDR3 protein: CASSPDRGNSPLHF
V gene: TRBV2; clone size: NA; D gene: NA; J gene: TRBJ1-2; CDR3 DNA: TGTGCCAGCAACCTAGCCGGATATGGCTACACCTTC; CDR3 protein: CASNLAGYGYTF
V gene: TRBV7-8; clone size: few; D gene: NA; J gene: TRBJ1-6; CDR3 DNA: TGTGCCAGCAGCCGACCCTGGGGGGGTGGAGGGAATTCACCCCTCCACTTT; CDR3 protein: CASSRPWGGGGNSPLHF
V gene: TRBV11-2; clone size: NA; D gene: NA; J gene: TRBJ1-1; CDR3 DNA: TGTGCCAGCAGCTTAGGAGTAGTAGGGTGGGATAAGAAGAACACTGAAGCTTTCTTT; CDR3 protein: CASSLGVVGWDKKNTEAFF
V gene: TRBV29-1; clone size: NA; D gene: NA; J gene: TRBJ2-1; CDR3 DNA: TGCAGCGTTGAACGAAACAATGAGCAGTTCTTC; CDR3 protein: CSVERNNEQFF